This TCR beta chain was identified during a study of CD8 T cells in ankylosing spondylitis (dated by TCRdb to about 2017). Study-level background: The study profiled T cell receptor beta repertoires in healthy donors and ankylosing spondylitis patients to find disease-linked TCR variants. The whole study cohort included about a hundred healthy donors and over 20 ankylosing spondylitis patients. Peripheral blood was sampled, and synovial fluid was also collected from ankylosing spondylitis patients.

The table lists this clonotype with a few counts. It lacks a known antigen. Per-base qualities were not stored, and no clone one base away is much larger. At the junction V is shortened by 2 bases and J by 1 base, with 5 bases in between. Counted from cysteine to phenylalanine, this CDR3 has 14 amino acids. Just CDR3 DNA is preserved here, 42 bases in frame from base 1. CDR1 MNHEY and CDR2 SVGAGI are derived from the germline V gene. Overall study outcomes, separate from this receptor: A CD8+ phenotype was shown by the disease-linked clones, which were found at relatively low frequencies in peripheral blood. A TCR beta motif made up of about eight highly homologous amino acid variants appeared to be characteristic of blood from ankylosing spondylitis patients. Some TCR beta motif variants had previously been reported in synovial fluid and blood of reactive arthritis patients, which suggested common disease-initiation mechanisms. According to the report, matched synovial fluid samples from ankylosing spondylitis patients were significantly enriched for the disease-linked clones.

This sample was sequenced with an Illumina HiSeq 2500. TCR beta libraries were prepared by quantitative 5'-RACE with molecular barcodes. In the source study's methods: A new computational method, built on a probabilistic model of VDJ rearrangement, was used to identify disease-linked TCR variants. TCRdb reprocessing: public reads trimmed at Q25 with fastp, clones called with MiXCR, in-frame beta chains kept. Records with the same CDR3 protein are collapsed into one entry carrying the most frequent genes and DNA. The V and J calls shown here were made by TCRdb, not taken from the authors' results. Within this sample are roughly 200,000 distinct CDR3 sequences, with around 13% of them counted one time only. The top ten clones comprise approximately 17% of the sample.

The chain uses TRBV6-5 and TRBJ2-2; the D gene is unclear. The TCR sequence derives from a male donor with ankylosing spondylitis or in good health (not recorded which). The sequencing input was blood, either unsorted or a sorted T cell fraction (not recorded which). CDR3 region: CASSYLENTGELFF. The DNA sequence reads TGTGCCAGCAGTTACCTAGAGAACACCGGGGAGCTGTTTTTT.